The 18 T cell receptor beta chains reported below all come from one sample, sequenced in a study of shared clonotypes between healthy human individuals. Measured with immunoSEQ multiplex PCR; TCRdb has only the in-frame clones, and not every one. The table has around 2.1 million clones, 90% to 95% seen once. As defined, naive CD8 cells were CD45RO-negative and positively selected for CCR7, with terminally differentiated effector memory CD45RA+ cells excluded. The sample comprised naive CD8+ T cells from PBMCs. The origin of the receptors is a man between 18 and 29 years old in good health. Some clones in this sample may be carry-over from other donors' samples.

The V and J genes are TRBV9 and TRBJ2-2; the D is unclear. V lost 4 bases, J lost 5 bases, and 18 bases lay in between. CDR3 length: 16 amino acids. CDR1 and CDR2 (germline): SGDLS, YYNGEE. The CDR3 DNA follows: TGTGCCAGCAGCCATCCTGCCGACCGATTGACCGGGGAGCTGTTTTTT. Translating it yields CASSHPADRLTGELFF. The full variable domain, its missing parts supplied by reference TRBV9 and TRBJ2-2, is DSGVTQTPKHLITATGQRVTLRCSPRSGDLSVYWYQQSLDQGLQFLIQYYNGEERAKGNILERFSAQQFPDLHSELNLSSLELGDSALYFCASSHPADRLTGELFFGEGSRLTVL.

The CDR3 DNA is TGTGCCAGCAGTTTGCGTGGAGGAGTAACTGGAAACACCATATATTTT. Translated, it gives CASSLRGGVTGNTIYF. The rearrangement joins TRBV28 to TRBJ1-3; D remains ambiguous. Germline CDR1 is MDHEN and CDR2 is SYDVKM. This CDR3 is built from 16 residues. The V end lost 3 bases, the J end lost 2 bases, and 14 bases lay between the germline ends.

The rearrangement joins TRBV7-9 to TRBJ2-1; 8 bases match TRBD2. J gave up 9 bases and V 5 bases, and 9 bases lay outside the gene matches. This CDR3 comprises 14 residues. Looked up from germline, CDR1 is SEHNR and CDR2 is FQNEAQ (reference sequence). CDR3 region: CASSHLREGVEQFF. For the CDR3, the DNA is TGTGCCAGCAGCCACCTCCGGGAGGGGGTTGAGCAGTTCTTC. Variable domain in full (rest from reference TRBV7-9 and TRBJ2-1): DTGVSQNPRHKITKRGQNVTFRCDPISEHNRLYWYRQTLGQGPEFLTYFQNEAQLEKSRLLSDRFSAERPKGSFSTLEIQRTEQGDSAMYLCASSHLREGVEQFFGPGTRLTVL.

The gene calls are TRBV28 and TRBJ2-7, with 8 bases identical to TRBD1. Trimming took 6 bases from V and 2 from J; bases not matched to a gene: 9. The germline V gene encodes CDR1 MDHEN and CDR2 SYDVKM. CDR3 length: 15 residues. CDR3 protein: CASSPIWTGPYEQYF. The CDR3 DNA sequence: TGTGCCAGCAGCCCCATTTGGACAGGGCCCTACGAGCAGTACTTC.

This clone was observed a single time. This chain connects TRBV7-9 to TRBJ2-7, with 11 bases aligning to TRBD2. V lost 2 bases to trimming and J lost 6 bases; unmatched junction nucleotides: 15. The CDR3 is 18 amino acids. CDR1 and CDR2 (germline): SEHNR, FQNEAQ (reference sequence). In nucleotides, the CDR3 is TGTGCCAGCAGCTTAAACCCGCACATAGCGGGAGGGGGGACCGAGCAGTACTTC. Protein: CASSLNPHIAGGGTEQYF.

The chain joins TRBV11-2 to TRBJ1-4; 9 positions match TRBD1. Trimming cost V 1 base and J 11 bases; bases outside gene matches: 5. The CDR3 extends over 14 amino acids. CDR1 and CDR2 from the germline V gene are SGHAT and FQNNGV. The CDR3 sequence: CASSLVPTGGKLFF. DNA for the CDR3: TGTGCCAGCAGCTTAGTTCCGACAGGGGGGAAACTGTTTTTT.

The rearrangement joins TRBV6-1 to TRBJ2-5; 7 nucleotides line up with TRBD1. V trimming: 4 bases; J trimming: 2 bases; junction bases outside the gene matches: 10. The CDR3 runs to 16 residues. Germline V gene data show CDR1 as MNHNS and CDR2 as SASEGT. The CDR3 here is CASSGNFRDRQETQYF. CDR3 bases: TGTGCCAGCAGTGGGAACTTCCGGGACAGACAAGAGACCCAGTACTTC.

This sequence joins TRBV28 and TRBJ1-5; D might be TRBD1 (5 bases). The CDR3 contains 17 residues. Germline V gives CDR1 MDHEN, CDR2 SYDVKM. Trimming removed 4 bases from V and 0 bases from J, with 16 bases in between. CDR3 nucleotides: TGTGCCAGCAGTTCACCTACCAGGGCTTTTAGCAATCAGCCCCAGCATTTT. Translating it yields CASSSPTRAFSNQPQHF.

To note about this clone: Distinct nucleotide sequences in the sample also encode this CDR3. The J gene is TRBJ1-1, the V gene TRBV30; D is unclear. Germline CDR1 is GTSNPN and CDR2 is SVGIG (reference sequence). The CDR3 extends over 12 amino acids. The V end lost 1 base, the J end lost 0 bases, and 3 bases lay between the germline ends. The CDR3 loop is CAWSGLNTEAFF. The CDR3 DNA reads TGTGCCTGGAGTGGACTGAACACTGAAGCTTTCTTT.

The rearrangement links TRBV28 to TRBJ2-3, with D possibly being TRBD1 (6 bases). This CDR3 comprises 18 residues. The germline V gene has CDR1 MDHEN and CDR2 SYDVKM. Trimming pared 6 bases from V and 0 bases from J, leaving 22 bases between. The DNA of the CDR3 is TGTGCCAGCAGGCTCAACAGGGCTGCATACCTTAGCACAGATACGCAGTATTTT. It yields the protein CASRLNRAAYLSTDTQYF.

The chain carries TRBV30 and TRBJ1-1; TRBD1 is a possible D gene (6 bases). The CDR3 has 10 amino acids. The germline CDR1 and CDR2 sequences are GTSNPN and SVGIG (reference sequence). Trimming left V 5 bases short and J 8 bases short, with 9 bases between. The CDR3 loop reads CAWGGTEAFF. For the CDR3, the DNA is TGTGCCTGGGGAGGGACAGAAGCTTTCTTT.

The rearrangement links TRBV7-7 to TRBJ2-2, with 13 bases aligning to TRBD2. The junction had 17 bases not matched to a gene; V was cut back by 4 bases and J by 6 bases. CDR1 is SSHAT, CDR2 FNYEAQ, per germline (reference sequence). The CDR3 spans 20 residues. The DNA for the CDR3 is TGTGCCAGCAGCTCCACAGTATTAAGAGGGACTAGCGGGATTGCCGGGGAGCTGTTTTTT. Its translation: CASSSTVLRGTSGIAGELFF.

The V and J genes are TRBV11-2 and TRBJ2-1; 12 bases line up with TRBD2. The germline CDR1 and CDR2 sequences are SGHAT and FQNNGV. The CDR3 covers 17 residues. V dropped 3 bases and J dropped 5; count of bases not matched to a gene: 8. The CDR3 region is CASSLGTSGYLNNEQFF. Written as DNA, the CDR3 is TGTGCCAGCAGCTTGGGGACTAGCGGGTATTTAAACAATGAGCAGTTCTTC.

V usage is TRBV2 and J usage is TRBJ1-3; no definite D call. The ends were cut back, 3 bases at V and 4 bases at J, with 7 bases in the middle. Looked up from germline, CDR1 is SNHLY and CDR2 is FYNNEI. CDR3 length: 13 residues. The CDR3 sequence: CASSEARGNTIYF. DNA of the CDR3: TGTGCCAGCAGTGAGGCCAGGGGAAACACCATATATTTT.

This rearrangement joins TRBV28 to TRBJ1-5; D uncertain. From germline, CDR1 is MDHEN and CDR2 SYDVKM. This CDR3 has 16 amino acids. V shed 3 bases and J shed 1 base, with 13 bases lying between them. For the CDR3, the DNA is TGTGCCAGCAGTTTCCTGGCGGTCCCAAGCAATCAGCCCCAGCATTTT. This codes for CASSFLAVPSNQPQHF.

This chain links TRBV27 with TRBJ1-2; D is unclear. Germline CDR1 reads MNHEY; CDR2 reads SMNVEV (reference sequence). V was pared by 0 bases and J by 3 bases, with 5 bases between. The CDR3 runs to 13 residues. In DNA, the CDR3 is TGTGCCAGCAGTTTATCGGCATACTATGGCTACACCTTC. Protein sequence: CASSLSAYYGYTF.

The rearrangement links TRBV11-2 to TRBJ2-4; D is possibly TRBD1 (5 bases). V lost 5 bases to trimming and J lost 0 bases, with 23 bases between them. Germline values: CDR1 SGHAT, CDR2 FQNNGV. CDR3 length: 19 amino acids. The CDR3 DNA is TGTGCCAGCAGCCCCGACCGCTCCGTGACAGTTCTAGCCAAAAACATTCAGTACTTC. Protein: CASSPDRSVTVLAKNIQYF.

The CDR3 bases are TGTGCCAGCAGTTCCGGATACACCGGGGAGCTGTTTTTT. Its protein is CASSSGYTGELFF. The gene calls are TRBV28 and TRBJ2-2; no clear D gene. The germline V gene has CDR1 MDHEN and CDR2 SYDVKM. V was trimmed by 4 bases and J by 3 bases, leaving 6 bases between them. The CDR3 extends over 13 amino acids.